This T cell receptor (beta chain) was identified in a study of neoadjuvant nivolumab and ipilimumab in lung cancer. CDR3 size: 15 residues. Germline assignment: CDR1 SGHRS and CDR2 YFSETQ. J was trimmed by 4 bases and V by 4 bases; bases with no gene match: 8. General study findings and limits: Only two of four nivolumab-treated tumors gained richness and clonality by surgery. Pretherapy blood TCR richness correlated positively with resected tumor richness.

Produced via immunoSEQ multiplex PCR; TCRdb's table is partial and in-frame only. In the table there are 30,000 or so clones, about 92% of which are singletons. As to this clone: Antigen: not known.

The sequence derives from an adult with non-small cell lung cancer. V gene TRBV5-1 combines with J gene TRBJ1-5; 7 bases are shared with TRBD1. This specimen consisted of peripheral blood, obtained after neoadjuvant nivolumab, alone or with ipilimumab, at or shortly before surgery. This CDR3 reads CASSRGGQFNQPQHF. The DNA for the CDR3 is TGCGCCAGCAGCCGCGGGGGACAGTTTAATCAGCCCCAGCATTTT.